This TCR beta chain appears in the sequencing data of a study of OX40 agonist ivuxolimab in advanced cancers. Clones were read by immunoSEQ multiplex PCR, and TCRdb kept only the in-frame ones, dropping some. Here the sample spans roughly 35,000 clones, 88% being singletons. This CDR3 spans 12 amino acids. Germline CDR1 is LNHNV and CDR2 is YYDKDF (reference sequence). Unmatched junction bases numbered 2, after V lost 2 bases and J lost 7 bases. The chain employs TRBV15 and TRBJ2-7; 7 bases line up with TRBD2. The receptor's source is an adult with an advanced solid tumor such as melanoma, head and neck, liver or kidney cancer. The sequenced sample was CD4+ or CD8+ T cells sorted from blood, obtained in a trial of the OX40 agonist ivuxolimab. This chain's CDR3 is CATSRLGGEQYF. In DNA, the CDR3 is TGTGCCACCAGCAGACTGGGGGGGGAGCAGTACTTC.